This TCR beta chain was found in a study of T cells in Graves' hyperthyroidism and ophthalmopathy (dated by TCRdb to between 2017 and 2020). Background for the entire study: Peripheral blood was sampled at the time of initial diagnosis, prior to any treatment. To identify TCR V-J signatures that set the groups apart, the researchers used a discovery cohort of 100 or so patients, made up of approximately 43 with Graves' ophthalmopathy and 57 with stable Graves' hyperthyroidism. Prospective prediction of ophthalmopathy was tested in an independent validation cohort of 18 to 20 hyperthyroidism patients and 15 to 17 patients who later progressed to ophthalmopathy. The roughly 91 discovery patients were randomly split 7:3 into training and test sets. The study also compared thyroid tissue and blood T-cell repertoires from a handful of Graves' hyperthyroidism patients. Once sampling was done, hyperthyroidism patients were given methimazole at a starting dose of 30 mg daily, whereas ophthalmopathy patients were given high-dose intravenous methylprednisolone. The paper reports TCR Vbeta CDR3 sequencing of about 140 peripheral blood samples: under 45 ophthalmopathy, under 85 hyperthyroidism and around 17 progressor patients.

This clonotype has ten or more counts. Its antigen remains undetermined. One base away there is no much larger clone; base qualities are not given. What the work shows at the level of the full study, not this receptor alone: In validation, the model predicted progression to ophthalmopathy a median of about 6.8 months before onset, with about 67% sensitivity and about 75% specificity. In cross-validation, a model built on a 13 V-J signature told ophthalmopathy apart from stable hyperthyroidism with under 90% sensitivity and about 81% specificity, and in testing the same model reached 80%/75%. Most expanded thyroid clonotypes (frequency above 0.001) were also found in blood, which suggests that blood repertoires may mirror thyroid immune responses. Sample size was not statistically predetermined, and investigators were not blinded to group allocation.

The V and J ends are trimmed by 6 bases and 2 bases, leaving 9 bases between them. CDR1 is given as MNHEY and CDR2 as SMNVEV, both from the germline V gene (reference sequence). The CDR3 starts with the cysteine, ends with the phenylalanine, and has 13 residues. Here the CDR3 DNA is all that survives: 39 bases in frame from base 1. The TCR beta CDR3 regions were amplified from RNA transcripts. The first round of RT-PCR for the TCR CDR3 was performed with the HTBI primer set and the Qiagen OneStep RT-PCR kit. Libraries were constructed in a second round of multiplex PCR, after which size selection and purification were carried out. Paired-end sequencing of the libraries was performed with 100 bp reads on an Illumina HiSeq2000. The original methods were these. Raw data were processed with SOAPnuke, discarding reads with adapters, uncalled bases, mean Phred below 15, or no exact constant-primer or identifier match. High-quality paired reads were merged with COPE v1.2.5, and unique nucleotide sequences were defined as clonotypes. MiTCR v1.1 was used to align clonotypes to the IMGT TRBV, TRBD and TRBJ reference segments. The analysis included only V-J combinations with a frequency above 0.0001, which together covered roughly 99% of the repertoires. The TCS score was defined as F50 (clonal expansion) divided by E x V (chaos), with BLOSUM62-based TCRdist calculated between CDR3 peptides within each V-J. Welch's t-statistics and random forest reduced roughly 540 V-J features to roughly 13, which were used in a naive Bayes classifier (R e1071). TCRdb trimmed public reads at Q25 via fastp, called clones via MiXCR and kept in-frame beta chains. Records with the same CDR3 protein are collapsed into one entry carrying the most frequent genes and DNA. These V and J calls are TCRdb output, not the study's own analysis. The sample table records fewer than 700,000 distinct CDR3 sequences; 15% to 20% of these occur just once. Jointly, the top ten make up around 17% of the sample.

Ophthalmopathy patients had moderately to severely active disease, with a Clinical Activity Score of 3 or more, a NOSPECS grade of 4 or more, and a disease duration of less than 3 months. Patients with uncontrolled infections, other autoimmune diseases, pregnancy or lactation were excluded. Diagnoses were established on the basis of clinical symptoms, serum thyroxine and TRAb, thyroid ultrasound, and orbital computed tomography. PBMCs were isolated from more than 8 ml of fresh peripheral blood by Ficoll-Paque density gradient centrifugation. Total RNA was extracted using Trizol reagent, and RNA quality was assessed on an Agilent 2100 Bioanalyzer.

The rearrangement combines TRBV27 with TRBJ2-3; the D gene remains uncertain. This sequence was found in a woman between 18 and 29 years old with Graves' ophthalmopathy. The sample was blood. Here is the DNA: TGTGCCAGCAGCGCTAGGGACACAGATACGCAGTATTTT. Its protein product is CASSARDTDTQYF.